The 5 T cell receptor beta chains reported below all come from one sample, sequenced in a study of T cells after yellow fever vaccination. TCRdb reprocessed the 5' RACE reads via MiXCR and lists one record per CDR3 protein. The repertoire consists of under 600,000 distinct CDR3 sequences, with just over 20% occurring once and the leading ten covering 15% to 20%. This material consisted of PBMCs, taken around 3 weeks after the first yellow fever vaccination. The receptors come from a man aged 18 to 30 who received the YFV17D yellow fever vaccine.

The chain combines TRBV7-2 with TRBJ1-1, with D perhaps TRBD1 (5 bases). The CDR3 sequence is 11 residues long. Germline CDR1 reads SGHTA; CDR2 reads FQGNSA. Trimming removed 5 bases from V and 9 bases from J, with 10 bases in between. The CDR3 region has the DNA TGTGCCAGCAGCACTAGACAGAAAGCTTTCTTT. This codes for CASSTRQKAFF.

V gene TRBV15 combines with J gene TRBJ2-7, with 9 bases aligning to TRBD1. Germline lookup yields CDR1 LNHNV and CDR2 YYDKDF (reference sequence). The CDR3 sequence is 13 residues long. The J segment lost 5 bases and the V segment lost 5 bases, leaving 4 bases of the junction unmatched. The DNA for the CDR3 is TGTGCCACCAGCGCGGACAGGGGTGACGAGCAGTACTTC. As protein: CATSADRGDEQYF.

The J gene is TRBJ2-3, the V gene TRBV4-1; D is uncertain. CDR3 size: 16 residues. V gave up 3 bases and J gave up 3 bases, with 16 bases separating them. The germline CDR1 and CDR2 sequences are MGHRA and YSYEKL. The CDR3 DNA follows: TGCGCCAGCAGCCATCCCATCATGGTAATGACAGATACGCAGTATTTT. Protein sequence: CASSHPIMVMTDTQYF.

V usage is TRBV24-1 and J usage is TRBJ2-2; maybe TRBD1 (6 bases). Germline CDR1 and CDR2: KGHDR and SFDVKD. Trimming stripped 2 bases from V and 0 bases from J, with 9 bases between. The CDR3 contains 16 residues. CDR3 amino acids: CATSDWGTTNTGELFF. CDR3 bases: TGTGCCACCAGTGATTGGGGGACAACGAACACCGGGGAGCTGTTTTTT.

This clonotype was counted between two and nine times. The chain combines TRBV7-3 with TRBJ2-1; D call uncertain. The germline V gene encodes CDR1 SGHTA and CDR2 FQGTGA. The CDR3 is 16 residues long. With 2 bases removed from V and 4 bases from J, the gap between germline ends came to 15 bases. The CDR3 sequence: CASSLRLSLGYNEQFF. In DNA, the CDR3 is TGTGCCAGCAGCTTACGTCTGTCTTTAGGTTACAATGAGCAGTTCTTC.